This TCR beta chain was sequenced in a study of identical twins. The CDR3 contains 14 residues. CDR1 is LNHDA and CDR2 is SQIVND in the germline V gene (reference sequence). The V gene end was trimmed by 5 bases and the J gene end by 10 bases; junction bases not matched to a gene: 10. TCRdb called the 5' RACE reads again in MiXCR, with one record for every CDR3 protein. The sample includes 500,000 to 700,000 distinct CDR3 sequences, around 7.5% of them seen just once. This clonotype was detected a few times. These same data were also listed under a study on yellow fever vaccine responses in identical twins.

The receptor was isolated from a woman aged 18-29 years in good health. The sample comprised PBMCs. The chain is built from TRBV19 and TRBJ2-1, with TRBD1 matching 8 bases. The CDR3 protein is CASSPQGDPWEQFF. Here the CDR3 DNA reads TGTGCCAGTAGTCCACAGGGGGATCCTTGGGAGCAGTTCTTC.